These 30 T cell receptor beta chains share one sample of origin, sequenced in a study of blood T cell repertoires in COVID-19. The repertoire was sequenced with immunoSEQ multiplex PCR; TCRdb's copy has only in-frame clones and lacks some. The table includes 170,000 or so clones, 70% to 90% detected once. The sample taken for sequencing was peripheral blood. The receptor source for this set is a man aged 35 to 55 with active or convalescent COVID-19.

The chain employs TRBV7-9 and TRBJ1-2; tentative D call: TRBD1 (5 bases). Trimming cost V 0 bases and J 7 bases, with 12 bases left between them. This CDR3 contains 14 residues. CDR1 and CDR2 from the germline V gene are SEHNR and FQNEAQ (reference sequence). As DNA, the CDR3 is TGTGCCAGCAGCTTAGCTGGGGGGAGATCTGGCTACACCTTC. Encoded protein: CASSLAGGRSGYTF. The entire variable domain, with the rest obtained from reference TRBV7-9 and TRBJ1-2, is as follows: DTGVSQNPRHKITKRGQNVTFRCDPISEHNRLYWYRQTLGQGPEFLTYFQNEAQLEKSRLLSDRFSAERPKGSFSTLEIQRTEQGDSAMYLCASSLAGGRSGYTFGSGTRLTVV.

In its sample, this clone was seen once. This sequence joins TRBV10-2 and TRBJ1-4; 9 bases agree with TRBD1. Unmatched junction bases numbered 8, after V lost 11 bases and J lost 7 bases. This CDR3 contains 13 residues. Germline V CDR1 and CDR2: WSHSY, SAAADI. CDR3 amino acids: CAEIQGAFEKLFF. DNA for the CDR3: TGCGCCGAAATACAGGGGGCTTTTGAAAAACTGTTTTTT.

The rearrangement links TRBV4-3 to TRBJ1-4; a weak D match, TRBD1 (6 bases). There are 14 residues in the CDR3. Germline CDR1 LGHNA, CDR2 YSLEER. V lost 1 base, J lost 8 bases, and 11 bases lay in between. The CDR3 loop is CASSQGQGHEKLFF. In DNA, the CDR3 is TGCGCCAGCAGCCAAGGGCAGGGGCACGAAAAACTGTTTTTT.

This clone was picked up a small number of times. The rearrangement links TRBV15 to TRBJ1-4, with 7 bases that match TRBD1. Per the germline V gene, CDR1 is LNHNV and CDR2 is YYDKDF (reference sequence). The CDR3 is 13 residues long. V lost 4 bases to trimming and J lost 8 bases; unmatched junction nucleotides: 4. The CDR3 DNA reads TGTGCCACCAGCAAGAGGGGGCGGGAAAAACTGTTTTTT. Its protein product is CATSKRGREKLFF.

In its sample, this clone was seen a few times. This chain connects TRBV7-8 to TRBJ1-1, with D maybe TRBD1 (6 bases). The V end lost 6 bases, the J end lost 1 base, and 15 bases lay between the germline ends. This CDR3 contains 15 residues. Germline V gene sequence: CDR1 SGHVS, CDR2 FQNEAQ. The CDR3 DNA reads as TGTGCCAGCAGTTTTTACCAGGGGAAGAACACTGAAGCTTTCTTT. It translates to CASSFYQGKNTEAFF.

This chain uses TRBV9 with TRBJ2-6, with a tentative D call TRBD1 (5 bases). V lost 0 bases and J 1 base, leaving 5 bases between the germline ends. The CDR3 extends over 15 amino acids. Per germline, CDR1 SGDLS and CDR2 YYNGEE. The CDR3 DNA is TGTGCCAGCAGCGTAGCAGGGTCTGGGGCCAACGTCCTGACTTTC. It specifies CASSVAGSGANVLTF. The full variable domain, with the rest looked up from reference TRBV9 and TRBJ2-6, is DSGVTQTPKHLITATGQRVTLRCSPRSGDLSVYWYQQSLDQGLQFLIQYYNGEERAKGNILERFSAQQFPDLHSELNLSSLELGDSALYFCASSVAGSGANVLTFGAGSRLTVL.

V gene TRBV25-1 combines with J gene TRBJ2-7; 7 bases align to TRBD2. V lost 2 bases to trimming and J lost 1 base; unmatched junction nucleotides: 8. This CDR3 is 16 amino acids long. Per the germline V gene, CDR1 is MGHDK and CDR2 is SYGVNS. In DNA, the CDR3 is TGTGCCAGCAGTGAAAGGGGACCGGGGGGTTCCTACGAGCAGTACTTC. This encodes CASSERGPGGSYEQYF.

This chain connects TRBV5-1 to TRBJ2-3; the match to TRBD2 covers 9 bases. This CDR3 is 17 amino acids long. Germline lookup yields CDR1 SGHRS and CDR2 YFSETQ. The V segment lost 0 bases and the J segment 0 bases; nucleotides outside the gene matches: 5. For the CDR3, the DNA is TGCGCCAGCAGCTTGGGTACACTAGCGGGTAGCACAGATACGCAGTATTTT. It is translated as CASSLGTLAGSTDTQYF.

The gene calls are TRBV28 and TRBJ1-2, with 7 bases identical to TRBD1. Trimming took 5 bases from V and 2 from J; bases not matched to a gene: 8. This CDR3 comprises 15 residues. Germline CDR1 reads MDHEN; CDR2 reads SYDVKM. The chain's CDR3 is CASSKPRTGNYGYTF. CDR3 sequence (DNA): TGTGCCAGCAGTAAACCGCGGACAGGCAACTATGGCTACACCTTC.

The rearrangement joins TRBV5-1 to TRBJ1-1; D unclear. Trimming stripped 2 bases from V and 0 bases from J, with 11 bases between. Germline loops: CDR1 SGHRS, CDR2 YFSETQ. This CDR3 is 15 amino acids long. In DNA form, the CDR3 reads TGCGCCAGCAGCTTCGGTCCGGGGATGAACACTGAAGCTTTCTTT. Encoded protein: CASSFGPGMNTEAFF.

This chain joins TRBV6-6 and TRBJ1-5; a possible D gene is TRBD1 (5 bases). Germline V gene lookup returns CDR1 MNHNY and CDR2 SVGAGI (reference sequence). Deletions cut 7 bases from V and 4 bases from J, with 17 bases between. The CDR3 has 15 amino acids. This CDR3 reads CASTPGGDENQPQHF. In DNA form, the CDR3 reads TGTGCCAGCACCCCCGGGGGGGACGAAAATCAGCCCCAGCATTTT.

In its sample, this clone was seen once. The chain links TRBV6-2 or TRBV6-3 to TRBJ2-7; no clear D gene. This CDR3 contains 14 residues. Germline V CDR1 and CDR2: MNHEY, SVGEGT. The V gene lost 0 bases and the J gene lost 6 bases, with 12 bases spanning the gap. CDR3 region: CASSYSPLASEQYF. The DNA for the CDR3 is TGTGCCAGCAGTTACTCGCCGTTAGCCAGCGAGCAGTACTTC.

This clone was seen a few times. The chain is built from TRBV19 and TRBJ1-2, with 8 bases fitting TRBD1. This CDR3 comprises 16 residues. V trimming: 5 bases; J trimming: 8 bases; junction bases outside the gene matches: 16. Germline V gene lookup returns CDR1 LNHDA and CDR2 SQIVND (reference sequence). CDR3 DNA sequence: TGTGCCAGTAGTCCGTCAACTGCCGGGACAGGAAAGGGCTACACCTTC. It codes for CASSPSTAGTGKGYTF. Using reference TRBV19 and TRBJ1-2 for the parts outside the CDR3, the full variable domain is DGGITQSPKYLFRKEGQNVTLSCEQNLNHDAMYWYRQDPGQGLRLIYYSQIVNDFQKGDIAEGYSVSREKKESFPLTVTSAQKNPTAFYLCASSPSTAGTGKGYTFGSGTRLTVV.

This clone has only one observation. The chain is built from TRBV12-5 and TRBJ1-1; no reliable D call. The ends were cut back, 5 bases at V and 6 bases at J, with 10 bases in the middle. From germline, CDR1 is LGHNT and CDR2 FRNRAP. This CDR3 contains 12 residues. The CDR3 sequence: CASGPLSAEAFF. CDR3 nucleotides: TGTGCTAGTGGTCCCCTCAGCGCTGAAGCTTTCTTT.

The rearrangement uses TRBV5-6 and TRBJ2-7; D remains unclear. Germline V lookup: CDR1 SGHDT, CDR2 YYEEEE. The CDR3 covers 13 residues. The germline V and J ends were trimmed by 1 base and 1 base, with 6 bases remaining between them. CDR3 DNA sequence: TGTGCCAGCAGCTTGATGTCTTCCTACGAGCAGTACTTC. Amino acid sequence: CASSLMSSYEQYF.

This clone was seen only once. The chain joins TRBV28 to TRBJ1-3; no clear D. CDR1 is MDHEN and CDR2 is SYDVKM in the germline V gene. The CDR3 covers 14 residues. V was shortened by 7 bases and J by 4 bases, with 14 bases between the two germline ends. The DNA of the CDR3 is TGTGCCAGCATCGATGTCCGGGGAGGAAACACCATATATTTT. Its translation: CASIDVRGGNTIYF. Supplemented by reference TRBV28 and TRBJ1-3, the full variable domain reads DVKVTQSSRYLVKRTGEKVFLECVQDMDHENMFWYRQDPGLGLRLIYFSYDVKMKEKGDIPEGYSVSREKKERFSLILESASTNQTSMYLCASIDVRGGNTIYFGEGSWLTVV.

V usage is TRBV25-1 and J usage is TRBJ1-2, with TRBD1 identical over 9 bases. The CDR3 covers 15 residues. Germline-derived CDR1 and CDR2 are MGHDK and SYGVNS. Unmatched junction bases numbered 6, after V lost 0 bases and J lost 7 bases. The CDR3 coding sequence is TGTGCCAGCAGTGAATATCCGGGGACAGGGATTGGCTACACCTTC. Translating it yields CASSEYPGTGIGYTF.

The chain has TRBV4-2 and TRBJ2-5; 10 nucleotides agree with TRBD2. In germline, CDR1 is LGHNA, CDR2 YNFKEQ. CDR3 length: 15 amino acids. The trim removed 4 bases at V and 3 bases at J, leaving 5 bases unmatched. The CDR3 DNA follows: TGTGCCAGCAGCCTCGTAGCGGGGGGAGAAGAGACCCAGTACTTC. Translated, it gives CASSLVAGGEETQYF.

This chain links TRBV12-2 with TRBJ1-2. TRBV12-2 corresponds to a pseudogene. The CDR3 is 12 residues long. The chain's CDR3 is CASRKSLHGYTF. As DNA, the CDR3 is TGTGCAAGTCGAAAGAGCCTCCATGGCTACACCTTC.

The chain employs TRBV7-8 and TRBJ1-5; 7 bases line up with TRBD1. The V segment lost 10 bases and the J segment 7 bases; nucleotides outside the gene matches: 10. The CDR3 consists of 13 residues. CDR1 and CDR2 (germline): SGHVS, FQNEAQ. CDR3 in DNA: TGTGCCACCCAGGGGGGTAATGGCCAGCCCCAGCATTTT. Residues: CATQGGNGQPQHF.

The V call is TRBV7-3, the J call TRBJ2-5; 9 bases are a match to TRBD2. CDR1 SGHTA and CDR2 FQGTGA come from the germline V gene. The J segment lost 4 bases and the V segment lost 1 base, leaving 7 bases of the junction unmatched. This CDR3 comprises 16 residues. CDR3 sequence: CASSLMRGGATETQYF. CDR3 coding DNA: TGTGCCAGCAGCTTAATGCGCGGGGGGGCAACAGAGACCCAGTACTTC.

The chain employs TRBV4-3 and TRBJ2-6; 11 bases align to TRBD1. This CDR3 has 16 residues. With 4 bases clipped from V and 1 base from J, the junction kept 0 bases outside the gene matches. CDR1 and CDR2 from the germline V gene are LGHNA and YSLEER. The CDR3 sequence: CASSRDRGSGANVLTF. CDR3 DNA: TGCGCCAGCAGCCGGGACAGGGGGTCTGGGGCCAACGTCCTGACTTTC.

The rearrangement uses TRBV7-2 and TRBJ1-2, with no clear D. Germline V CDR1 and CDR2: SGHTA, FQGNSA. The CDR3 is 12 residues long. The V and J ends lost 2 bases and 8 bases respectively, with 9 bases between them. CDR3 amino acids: CASSLIPGGYTF. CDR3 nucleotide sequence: TGTGCCAGCAGCTTAATTCCGGGAGGCTACACCTTC.

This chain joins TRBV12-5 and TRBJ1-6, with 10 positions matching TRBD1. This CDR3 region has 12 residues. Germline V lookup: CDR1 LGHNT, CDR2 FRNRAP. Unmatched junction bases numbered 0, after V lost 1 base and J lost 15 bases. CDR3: CASGLGTGGLHF. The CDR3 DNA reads TGTGCTAGTGGTTTGGGGACAGGGGGCCTCCACTTT.

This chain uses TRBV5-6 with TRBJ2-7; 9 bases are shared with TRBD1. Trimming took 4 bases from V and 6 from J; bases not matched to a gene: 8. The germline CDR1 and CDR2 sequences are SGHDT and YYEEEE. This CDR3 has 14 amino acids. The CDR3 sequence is CASSISGTGTEQYF. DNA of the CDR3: TGTGCCAGCAGCATATCCGGGACAGGGACCGAGCAGTACTTC.

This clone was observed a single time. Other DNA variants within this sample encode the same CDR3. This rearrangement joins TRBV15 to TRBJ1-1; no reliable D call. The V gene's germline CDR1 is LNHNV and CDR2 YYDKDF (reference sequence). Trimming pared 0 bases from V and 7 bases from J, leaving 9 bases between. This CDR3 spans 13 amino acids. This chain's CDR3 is CATSRDRGGEAFF. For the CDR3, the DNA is TGTGCCACCAGCAGAGATCGGGGAGGTGAAGCTTTCTTT. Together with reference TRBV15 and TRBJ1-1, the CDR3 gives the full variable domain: DAMVIQNPRYQVTQFGKPVTLSCSQTLNHNVMYWYQQKSSQAPKLLFHYYDKDFNNEADTPDNFQSRRPNTSFCFLDIRSPGLGDTAMYLCATSRDRGGEAFFGQGTRLTVV.

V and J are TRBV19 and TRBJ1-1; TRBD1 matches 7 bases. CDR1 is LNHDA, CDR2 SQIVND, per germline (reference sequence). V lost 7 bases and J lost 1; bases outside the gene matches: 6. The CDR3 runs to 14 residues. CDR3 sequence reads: CASKGQVQNTEAFF. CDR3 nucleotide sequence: TGTGCCAGTAAAGGACAGGTGCAGAACACTGAAGCTTTCTTT.

The CDR3 is CASSYEQYNTEAFF. Here the CDR3 DNA reads TGTGCCAGCAGTTACGAACAGTATAACACTGAAGCTTTCTTT. This chain links TRBV6-5 with TRBJ1-1; D remains unclear. V lost 2 bases to trimming and J lost 2 bases, with 9 bases between them. Germline V gene lookup returns CDR1 MNHEY and CDR2 SVGAGI. This CDR3 comprises 14 residues.

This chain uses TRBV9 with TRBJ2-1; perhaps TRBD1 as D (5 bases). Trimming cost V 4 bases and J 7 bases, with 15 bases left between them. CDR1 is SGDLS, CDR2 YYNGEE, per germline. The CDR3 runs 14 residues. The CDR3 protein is CASSRRGTRNEQFF. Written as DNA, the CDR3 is TGTGCCAGCAGCCGAAGGGGAACGCGGAATGAGCAGTTCTTC.

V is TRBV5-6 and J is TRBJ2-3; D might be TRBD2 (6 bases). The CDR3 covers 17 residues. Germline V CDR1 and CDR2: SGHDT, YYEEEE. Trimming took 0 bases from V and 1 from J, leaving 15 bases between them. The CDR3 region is CASSLVTSSEGTDTQYF. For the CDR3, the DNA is TGTGCCAGCAGCTTGGTCACCTCTAGCGAGGGCACAGATACGCAGTATTTT.